This is a list of T cell receptor beta chains from one sample in a study of blood T cells in healthy people across ages. TCRdb reprocessed the 5' RACE reads via MiXCR and lists one record per CDR3 protein. The sample yields about 1.4 million distinct CDR3 sequences, approximately 59% seen once. The sequenced sample was blood. The receptors derive from a man between 18 and 29 years old in good health. The CDR3 runs from the conserved cysteine through the conserved F or W. The D gene is left open where the match is weak. Expanded clones are given a class, and other clones once, few, many or no size at all.

clone size,D gene,V gene,J gene,CDR3 protein
-,-,TRBV20-1,TRBJ2-7,CSARPQSQYEQYF
-,-,TRBV25-1,TRBJ2-2,CASSEPRLGNTGELFF
-,-,TRBV29-1,TRBJ2-3,CSAQRGNTDTQYF
-,TRBD2,TRBV4-1,-,CASSPLAGRFYEQYF
-,TRBD1,TRBV25-1,TRBJ1-1,CASSDAWDRSMNTEAFF
-,-,TRBV29-1,TRBJ2-3,CSVAGRDTDTQYF
few,TRBD1,TRBV20-1,TRBJ2-7,CSASRQGGYEQYF
-,-,TRBV4-1,TRBJ2-7,CTSSQVGGNEQYF
-,TRBD1,TRBV7-6,TRBJ2-1,CASSPGTDAGNEQFF
few,TRBD1,TRBV27,TRBJ1-6,CASSTGVYNSPLHF
few,TRBD2,TRBV10-3,TRBJ2-7,CAISDQTSVTYEQYF
-,-,TRBV5-6,TRBJ2-7,CASSLLPRGHYEQYF
once,-,TRBV7-9,TRBJ2-1,CASSLALNDEQFF
-,TRBD1,TRBV20-1,TRBJ2-7,CSALGQGSSYEQYF
-,-,TRBV3-1,TRBJ1-1,CASSQVFGGDAFF
once,-,TRBV6-4,TRBJ2-7,CASSQDTGFGEQYF
few,-,TRBV20-1,TRBJ2-1,CSAQMLTYNEQFF
few,TRBD2,TRBV20-1,TRBJ2-1,CSAMGGSGSEEQFF
-,-,TRBV18,TRBJ2-3,CASSPGAGSSTDTQYF
-,-,TRBV7-9,TRBJ1-1,CASSPLMGRSPSPTEAFF
once,TRBD1,TRBV5-1,TRBJ1-1,CASRDRGQVDTEAFF
many,TRBD1,TRBV5-1,TRBJ2-7,CASSLTGDYEQYF
-,-,TRBV7-2,TRBJ2-3,CASSYGDTYTDTQYF
-,-,TRBV29-1,TRBJ1-3,CSVTGTSGNTIYF
-,TRBD1,TRBV12-3/TRBV12-4,TRBJ2-1,CASSVSERDREFF
few,TRBD2,TRBV20-1,TRBJ2-7,CSASGGGYEQYF
-,-,TRBV10-3,TRBJ2-3,CAISEEGSSTDTQYF
-,-,TRBV4-2,TRBJ2-1,CASSQGTLGNEQFF
-,TRBD1,TRBV5-1,TRBJ2-7,CASSLGGQGHYEQYF
-,-,TRBV3-1,TRBJ1-5,CASSQGQAEPQHF
few,TRBD1,TRBV4-1,TRBJ1-2,CASSQVGTGGYGYTF
few,-,TRBV27,TRBJ2-7,CASSLSGGEAYEQYF
few,TRBD1,TRBV25-1,TRBJ2-1,CASGQGNEQFF
few,TRBD1,TRBV5-8,-,CASSPDRGYYNEQYF
-,-,TRBV4-1,TRBJ2-7,CASSQVPLSYEQYF
once,TRBD1,TRBV6-1,TRBJ1-3,CASSQTGTAGNTIYF
-,-,TRBV4-2,TRBJ2-7,CASSQENRGTYEQYF
few,TRBD1,TRBV12-3/TRBV12-4,TRBJ1-1,CASSGQGGSEAFF
-,TRBD1,TRBV4-3,TRBJ2-5,CASSQDGTGVAETQYF
-,-,TRBV29-1,TRBJ1-2,CSVRQPLANYGYTF
-,-,TRBV20-1,TRBJ1-2,CSAGTLPGYTF
once,TRBD1,TRBV18,TRBJ1-6,CASSPADRGNSPLHF
-,TRBD2,TRBV24-1,TRBJ2-3,CATSDGGLAVPDTQYF
-,TRBD2,TRBV20-1,TRBJ2-1,CSARLAGPVYNEQFF
-,-,TRBV6-2/TRBV6-3,TRBJ2-5,CASSCASEQYF
-,-,TRBV6-5,TRBJ2-7,CASSYGLGHDSYEQYF
few,-,TRBV20-1,TRBJ2-3,CSAPQADTDTQYF
-,-,TRBV27,TRBJ2-1,CASKGDSYNEQFF
-,-,TRBV10-3,TRBJ1-2,CAISESLGSTYGYTF
-,-,TRBV5-1,TRBJ2-7,CASSYGRTGEQYF
-,-,TRBV4-1,TRBJ1-6,CASSQEGPDAGRRSPLHF
few,-,TRBV5-6,TRBJ2-7,CASSVRDYSYEQYF
-,TRBD2,TRBV7-9,TRBJ2-1,CASNGGLDNEQFF
-,TRBD2,TRBV12-3/TRBV12-4,TRBJ2-1,CASRPSGGSVNEQFF
-,-,TRBV12-5,TRBJ2-3,CASGLMGPDTQYF
-,-,TRBV6-2/TRBV6-3,TRBJ1-6,CASRRNSPLHF
-,TRBD1,TRBV28,TRBJ2-7,CASSLLSRGRQEQYF